One and the same sample provided the 19 T cell receptor beta chains below, sequenced in a study of molecular identifiers for immune sequencing clone quantification. TCRdb re-called the PCR reads with MiXCR, one entry per CDR3 protein. The table lists about half a million distinct CDR3 sequences, about 25% of them singletons. The specimen was naive CD8+ T cells from blood, with Jurkat cell RNA spiked in. Indicated subset: FACS-sorted CD8+CD4-CCR7+CD45RA+ naive T cells. The receptors stem from a human donor in good health. Some libraries in this study had Jurkat cell RNA spiked in.

This clonotype has only a few counts. The V call is TRBV4-1, the J call TRBJ2-7; possibly TRBD1 for D (6 bases). This CDR3 is 15 amino acids long. The germline gives CDR1 MGHRA, CDR2 YSYEKL. Between the trimmed V and J ends, which lost 1 base and 4 bases, there was a span of 14 bases. CDR3 nucleotides: TGCGCCAGCAGCCAAGTGCATGGGGGCCCGTACGAGCAGTACTTC. This encodes CASSQVHGGPYEQYF.

This clonotype occurred a few times. The CDR3 coding sequence is TGTGCCAGCAGTTACTCGGGACAAGAGCAGTACTTC. It yields the protein CASSYSGQEQYF. This chain links TRBV6-2 or TRBV6-3 with TRBJ2-7, with D perhaps TRBD1 (6 bases). The CDR3 consists of 12 residues. The germline V gene encodes CDR1 MNHEY and CDR2 SVGEGT. The V end was cut by 0 bases, the J end by 7 bases, with 7 bases between.

This sequence joins TRBV29-1 and TRBJ2-1, with 8 bases aligning to TRBD1. CDR1 and CDR2 (germline): SQVTM, ANQGSEA. Germline trimming cut 4 bases from V and 7 bases from J; bases unmatched to any gene: 6. The length of the CDR3 is 13 residues. CDR3 residues: CSVGTGYANEQFF. The CDR3 DNA follows: TGCAGCGTTGGGACAGGGTATGCGAATGAGCAGTTCTTC.

With regard to this clonotype: Sequence at one end of the junction differs from germline and may be a read error. The chain uses TRBV11-2 and TRBJ2-7; D gene ambiguous. The CDR3 is 15 residues long. Germline CDR1 SGHAT, CDR2 FQNNGV. CDR3 sequence reads: CAGSPLQVSSYEQYF. CDR3 DNA: TGTGCCGGCAGCCCCCTGCAGGTTAGCTCCTACGAGCAGTACTTC.

Points on this clonotype: This sequence may be a read error, since a much larger clone differs from it by one base. The chain links TRBV6-2 or TRBV6-3 to TRBJ2-3, with D possibly matching TRBD2 (6 bases). Trimming removed 11 bases at V and 3 bases at J, with 15 bases between. The CDR3 sequence is 13 residues long. The germline CDR1 and CDR2 sequences are MNHEY and SVGEGT. The CDR3 loop reads CAGGGVETDTQYF. In DNA form, the CDR3 reads TGTGCCGGAGGAGGGGTCGAAACAGATACGCAGTATTTT.

This clonotype occurred a few times. The chain links TRBV19 to TRBJ1-6; 7 nucleotides agree with TRBD1. CDR3 length equals 16 residues. V gave up 6 bases and J gave up 4 bases; unmatched junction bases: 9. Germline V CDR1 and CDR2: LNHDA, SQIVND (reference sequence). CDR3: CASRNRDRGYNSPLHF. The CDR3 bases are TGTGCCAGTAGAAACCGGGACAGAGGATATAATTCACCCCTCCACTTT. Supplemented by reference TRBV19 and TRBJ1-6, the full variable domain reads DGGITQSPKYLFRKEGQNVTLSCEQNLNHDAMYWYRQDPGQGLRLIYYSQIVNDFQKGDIAEGYSVSREKKESFPLTVTSAQKNPTAFYLCASRNRDRGYNSPLHFGNGTRLTVT.

In its sample, this clonotype was seen many times. The chain joins TRBV7-9 to TRBJ1-1; D not certain. The V end was cut by 2 bases, the J end by 1 base, with 11 bases between. Germline-derived CDR1 and CDR2 are SEHNR and FQNEAQ (reference sequence). CDR3 size: 15 residues. The CDR3 is CASSLSGRENTEAFF. CDR3 in DNA: TGTGCCAGCAGCTTAAGTGGCAGAGAGAACACTGAAGCTTTCTTT. The entire variable domain, with the rest obtained from reference TRBV7-9 and TRBJ1-1, is as follows: DTGVSQNPRHKITKRGQNVTFRCDPISEHNRLYWYRQTLGQGPEFLTYFQNEAQLEKSRLLSDRFSAERPKGSFSTLEIQRTEQGDSAMYLCASSLSGRENTEAFFGQGTRLTVV.

The chain employs TRBV5-1 and TRBJ2-2; unclear D gene. The CDR3 totals 17 residues. Germline V gene lookup returns CDR1 SGHRS and CDR2 YFSETQ. Trimming pared 2 bases from V and 0 bases from J, leaving 14 bases between. The CDR3 loop is CASSFYGPTTNTGELFF. The CDR3 coding sequence is TGCGCCAGCAGCTTTTACGGACCGACCACGAACACCGGGGAGCTGTTTTTT.

This clonotype occurred a few times. The chain has TRBV9 and TRBJ2-1, with D perhaps given as TRBD1 or TRBD2 (5 bases each). Germline V gene data show CDR1 as SGDLS and CDR2 as YYNGEE. With 4 bases removed from V and 6 bases from J, the gap between germline ends came to 11 bases. The CDR3 is 13 residues long. In DNA form, the CDR3 reads TGTGCCAGCAGCCCCCGTGGGGGCAATGAGCAGTTCTTC. Translating gives CASSPRGGNEQFF.

A note on this clonotype: Its ends do not fully match the called genes, so a read error is possible. The CDR3 bases are TGCGCCAGGAGCCAGACCGGGGGTAATCAGCCCCAGCATTTT. Its translation is CARSQTGGNQPQHF. The rearrangement joins TRBV4-3 to TRBJ1-5, with a weak D call TRBD1 (5 bases). CDR1 LGHNA and CDR2 YSLEER come from the germline V gene. The CDR3 loop spans 14 amino acids.

In this sample, this clonotype turned up a few times. The gene calls are TRBV7-2 and TRBJ2-7, with TRBD2 matching over 11 bases. The ends lost 1 base at V and 6 bases at J; junction bases unmatched: 5. The CDR3 spans 15 residues. From germline, CDR1 is SGHTA and CDR2 FQGNSA. The CDR3 bases are TGTGCCAGCAGCTTAGGGGCTAGCGGGAGGACCGAGCAGTACTTC. The encoded protein is CASSLGASGRTEQYF.

This clonotype has at least ten counts. This rearrangement joins TRBV12-5 to TRBJ2-7, with 7 bases matching TRBD1. Unmatched junction bases numbered 4, after V lost 5 bases and J lost 3 bases. CDR1 is LGHNT, CDR2 FRNRAP, per germline. The CDR3 is made up of 13 amino acids. The CDR3 reads CASGPGQFYEQYF. CDR3 nucleotide sequence: TGTGCTAGTGGTCCGGGACAGTTCTACGAGCAGTACTTC.

Remarks on this clonotype: Being one base from a much bigger clone, this may be a read error. This chain's CDR3 is CTSSVGVGSPANVLTF. The DNA of the CDR3 is TGTACCAGCAGCGTAGGAGTAGGGAGCCCCGCCAACGTCCTGACTTTC. V usage is TRBV7-6 and J usage is TRBJ2-6, with D possibly TRBD2 on 5 matching bases. This CDR3 is built from 16 residues. Germline assignment: CDR1 SGHVS and CDR2 FNYEAQ.

In this sample, this clonotype turned up once. This chain connects TRBV3-1 to TRBJ2-5; 8 bases fit TRBD1. J was trimmed by 2 bases and V by 0 bases; bases with no gene match: 8. The CDR3 spans 17 residues. Germline V gene lookup returns CDR1 LGHDT and CDR2 YNNKEL (reference sequence). CDR3 in DNA: TGTGCCAGCAGCCAAGATGAGCAGGGGGCAACTCAAGAGACCCAGTACTTC. It is translated as CASSQDEQGATQETQYF.

This clonotype was picked up many times. The V gene is TRBV5-6, the J gene TRBJ1-1, with D possibly TRBD1 on 5 matching bases. The CDR3 extends over 14 amino acids. The V end lost 0 bases, the J end lost 4 bases, and 10 bases lay between the germline ends. CDR1 is SGHDT and CDR2 is YYEEEE in the germline V gene. The DNA for the CDR3 is TGTGCCAGCAGCTTGGTGGGGCCGGGCACTGAAGCTTTCTTT. It codes for CASSLVGPGTEAFF.

This clonotype was seen many times. The chain joins TRBV13 to TRBJ2-3; D gene ambiguous. Trimming shortened V by 2 bases and J by 1 base, and 7 bases separated the two germline ends. The germline V gene encodes CDR1 PRHDT and CDR2 FYEKMQ (reference sequence). There are 14 residues in the CDR3. The CDR3: CASSLSRGTDTQYF. The CDR3 region has the DNA TGTGCCAGCAGCTTATCAAGGGGCACAGATACGCAGTATTTT.

This clonotype was seen at least ten times. This chain joins TRBV7-9 and TRBJ2-7; TRBD2 aligns across 12 bases. The junction had 5 bases not matched to a gene; V was cut back by 7 bases and J by 1 base. From germline, CDR1 is SEHNR and CDR2 FQNEAQ (reference sequence). This CDR3 comprises 15 residues. The DNA for the CDR3 is TGTGCCAGCAACCCTAGCGGGAGGGCATCCTACGAGCAGTACTTC. This encodes CASNPSGRASYEQYF.

The count of this clonotype is one. The junction does not match germline at one end; this may be a read error. This chain connects TRBV18 to TRBJ2-1, with D possibly matching TRBD2 (5 bases). This CDR3 has 14 amino acids. Germline V gives CDR1 KGHSH, CDR2 LQKENI. This chain's CDR3 is CASSPPGNHNAQFF. The CDR3 nucleotides read TGTGCCAGCTCACCCCCCGGGAACCACAATGCGCAGTTCTTC.

Note on this clonotype: Being one base from a much bigger clone, this may be a read error. The chain couples TRBV13 to TRBJ2-3; D is unclear. Germline V lookup: CDR1 PRHDT, CDR2 FYEKMQ (reference sequence). The CDR3 has 15 residues. V lost 4 bases to trimming and J lost 5 bases, with 16 bases between them. CDR3: CASSSAAGRLDTQYF. The CDR3 DNA is TGTGCCAGCAGCTCCGCGGCCGGAAGACTAGATACGCAGTATTTT.